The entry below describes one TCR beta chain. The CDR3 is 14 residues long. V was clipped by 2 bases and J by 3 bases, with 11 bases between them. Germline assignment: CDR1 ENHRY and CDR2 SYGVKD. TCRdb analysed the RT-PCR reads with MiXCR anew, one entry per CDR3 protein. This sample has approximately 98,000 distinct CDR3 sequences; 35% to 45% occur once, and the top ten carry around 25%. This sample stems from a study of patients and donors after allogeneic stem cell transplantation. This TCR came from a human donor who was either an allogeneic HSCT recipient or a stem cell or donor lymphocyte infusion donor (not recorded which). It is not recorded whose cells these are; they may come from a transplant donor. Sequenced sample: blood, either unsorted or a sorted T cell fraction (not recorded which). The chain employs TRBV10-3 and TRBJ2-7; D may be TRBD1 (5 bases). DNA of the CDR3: TGTGCCATCAGTGAGGGACACACAAACTACGAGCAGTACTTC. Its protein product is CAISEGHTNYEQYF.